These T cell receptor beta chains were read from a single sample in a study of patients and donors after allogeneic stem cell transplantation. MiXCR was run by TCRdb on the RT-PCR reads, yielding one entry per CDR3 protein. There are fewer than 200,000 distinct CDR3 sequences in the sample; about 32% occur only once, and about 3.3% lies in the top ten. Specimen: blood, either unsorted or a sorted T cell fraction (not recorded which). These receptors all stem from a human donor who was either an allogeneic HSCT recipient or a stem cell or donor lymphocyte infusion donor (not recorded which). It is not recorded whose cells these are; they may come from a transplant donor. CDR3s leave out the opening cysteine and the closing phenylalanine or tryptophan.

j_call v_call cdr3_aa
TRBJ1-4 TRBV28 ASSSRDGTNEKLF
TRBJ1-5 TRBV28 ASAQGRQPQH
TRBJ1-3 TRBV20-1 SARPAGWDTIY
TRBJ2-1 TRBV29-1 SVGGLALTF
TRBJ1-1 TRBV11-2 ASSLGLNTEAF
TRBJ2-4 TRBV6-2/TRBV6-3 ASSYSYGTEKNIQY
TRBJ2-7 TRBV7-9 ASSLVGSSYEQY
TRBJ2-4 TRBV12-3/TRBV12-4 ASSLASLAKNIQY
TRBJ1-2 TRBV24-1 ATSDPTGDLYGYT
TRBJ1-2 TRBV12-3/TRBV12-4 ASSLGPGQGNGYT
TRBJ2-7 TRBV20-1 SARIVDSPPYEQY
TRBJ2-7 TRBV7-9 ASRDGLYGDYEQY
TRBJ2-7 TRBV18 ASSPGQGFNEQY
TRBJ1-2 TRBV5-1 ASSDPYGYT
TRBJ1-1 TRBV18 ASALQGEMNTEAF
TRBJ1-5 TRBV16 ASSPSPKNRMTQPQH
TRBJ1-2 TRBV20-1 SARAADSVYGYT
TRBJ1-1 TRBV29-1 SVGDRANTEAF
TRBJ1-1 TRBV15 ATSRNRNTEAF
TRBJ1-6 TRBV7-9 AGTSDNSPLH
TRBJ2-1 TRBV20-1 SAKRSGSYNEQF
TRBJ2-7 TRBV27 ASMVLAGVVEQY
TRBJ2-3 TRBV29-1 SVRLIVIPDTQY
TRBJ1-1 TRBV5-1 ASSSAGWGEAF
TRBJ2-5 TRBV29-1 SVGTGLETQY
TRBJ2-7 TRBV20-1 SARGRTGRYEQY
TRBJ2-7 TRBV7-9 ASSSIAEYTGVVVYEQY
TRBJ1-5 TRBV19 ASMSLQGNQPQH
TRBJ1-5 TRBV12-3/TRBV12-4 ASSKSPFQPQH
TRBJ1-2 TRBV7-2 ASSLDRGLAGYT
TRBJ1-2 TRBV27 ASSIRRTGAYGYT
TRBJ2-4 TRBV6-2/TRBV6-3 AVGAGGDLVIQY
TRBJ1-1 TRBV5-6 ASSSDLNTEAF
TRBJ1-4 TRBV7-2 ASSPRAAATNEKLF
TRBJ2-1 TRBV2 ASVGLAGGPYNEQF
TRBJ2-6 TRBV27 ASSYRVMGPWGFSGANVLT
TRBJ1-1 TRBV28 ASSPPTASEAF
TRBJ2-7 TRBV10-3 AIGDSFSYEQY
TRBJ2-3 TRBV29-1 SVVTGPSTDTQY
TRBJ2-5 TRBV5-1 ASSLVSGRGQETQY
TRBJ1-1 TRBV24-1 ATRPGQGASEAF
TRBJ2-1 TRBV21-1 ASSKGCNEQF
TRBJ2-3 TRBV7-8 ASSLVLTSRTDTQY
TRBJ1-4 TRBV4-3 ASSQGTSGGRNEKLF
TRBJ2-4 TRBV7-6 ASSSPRQFKNIQY
TRBJ2-7 TRBV10-3 AISDPGGPYYEQY
TRBJ2-1 TRBV12-3/TRBV12-4 ASSLVTVSYNEQF
TRBJ2-1 TRBV4-3 ASSQEPATSSYNEQF
TRBJ2-7 TRBV21-1 ASQGLLWQY
TRBJ2-2 TRBV7-3 ASSLDRGNTGELF
TRBJ2-7 TRBV6-6 ASTQTSGRLYEQY
TRBJ2-3 TRBV4-3 ASSQDFGTSASDTQY
TRBJ2-3 TRBV5-6 ASSSEREDLTDTQY
TRBJ1-5 TRBV12-3/TRBV12-4 ASSLGGTQPQH
TRBJ2-7 TRBV18 ASSPPSGSSSYEQY